Below, 21 T cell receptor beta chains from the same sample are listed, as sequenced in a study of OX40 agonist ivuxolimab in advanced cancers. Sequenced by immunoSEQ multiplex PCR; TCRdb stores in-frame clones only, minus some. The sample has approximately 74,000 clones, roughly 93% seen once; the top ten hold about 0.32%. This specimen consisted of CD4+ or CD8+ T cells sorted from blood, obtained in a trial of the OX40 agonist ivuxolimab. These TCRs come from an adult with an advanced solid tumor such as melanoma, head and neck, liver or kidney cancer.

The chain carries TRBV10-2 and TRBJ2-5; TRBD2 matches 10 bases. Per germline, CDR1 WSHSY and CDR2 SAAADI. J gave up 5 bases and V 6 bases, and 9 bases lay outside the gene matches. The CDR3 is 15 amino acids. The DNA of the CDR3 is TGCGCCAGCAGGGTAGGACTAGCGGTCGGGGAGACCCAGTACTTC. It encodes CASRVGLAVGETQYF.

V is TRBV4-2 and J is TRBJ2-2, with TRBD2 matching 13 bases. CDR3 size: 20 residues. Trimming took 4 bases from V and 9 from J; bases not matched to a gene: 20. Germline CDR1 reads LGHNA; CDR2 reads YNFKEQ. The CDR3 region is CASSLPTGLAGTYLGWELFF. The CDR3 DNA is TGTGCCAGCAGCCTGCCGACGGGACTAGCGGGGACCTACTTGGGGTGGGAGCTGTTTTTT.

The rearrangement uses TRBV27 and TRBJ2-2; D is uncertain. The V end lost 2 bases, the J end lost 6 bases, and 13 bases lay between the germline ends. The germline V gene has CDR1 MNHEY and CDR2 SMNVEV (reference sequence). CDR3 size: 15 residues. The CDR3: CASSLSPTVSGELFF. CDR3 nucleotide sequence: TGTGCCAGCAGTTTAAGCCCCACGGTGTCCGGGGAGCTGTTTTTT.

The V call is TRBV10-2, the J call TRBJ2-7; D is unclear. The germline gives CDR1 WSHSY, CDR2 SAAADI. CDR3 length: 14 amino acids. The V and J ends lost 3 bases and 2 bases respectively, with 11 bases between them. CDR3 nucleotide sequence: TGCGCCAGCAGTGAAGCCCAGGATCCCTACGAGCAGTACTTC. Its protein product is CASSEAQDPYEQYF.

This clone was found a few times. The V gene is TRBV4-1, the J gene TRBJ2-5, with 10 bases aligning to TRBD2. Germline V gene sequence: CDR1 MGHRA, CDR2 YSYEKL. J was trimmed by 3 bases and V by 3 bases; bases with no gene match: 4. The CDR3 is made up of 15 amino acids. In DNA, the CDR3 is TGCGCCAGCAGCCACCATGGGACTAGCGAAGAGACCCAGTACTTC. Encoded protein: CASSHHGTSEETQYF.

This clone was picked up a small number of times. The gene calls are TRBV5-5 and TRBJ2-7; 9 nucleotides agree with TRBD1. The CDR3 has 14 residues. V shed 4 bases, J shed 3 bases, and the junction held 5 bases outside the gene matches. Germline lookup yields CDR1 SGHKS and CDR2 YYEKEE (reference sequence). The DNA for the CDR3 is TGTGCCAGCAGCAGGACAGGGGCTGACTACGAGCAGTACTTC. This codes for CASSRTGADYEQYF.

This chain joins TRBV4-1 and TRBJ1-2; 7 positions agree with TRBD1. Trimming cost V 4 bases and J 0 bases; bases outside gene matches: 8. Germline loops: CDR1 MGHRA, CDR2 YSYEKL. CDR3 length: 16 residues. In DNA, the CDR3 is TGCGCCAGCAGCCGACCCTGGGACAGTACTAACTATGGCTACACCTTC. Its translation: CASSRPWDSTNYGYTF.

This chain links TRBV28 with TRBJ1-2; 10 bases match TRBD1. J lost 8 bases, V lost 6 bases, and 18 bases had no gene match. CDR3 length: 17 amino acids. Germline values: CDR1 MDHEN, CDR2 SYDVKM. The CDR3 loop reads CASSEAGTGARNLGYTF. CDR3 DNA: TGTGCCAGCAGCGAGGCGGGGACAGGGGCCCGAAATTTAGGCTACACCTTC.

This clone was seen once. The rearrangement links TRBV11-3 to TRBJ1-1; the match to TRBD1 covers 10 bases. The germline V gene encodes CDR1 SGHNT and CDR2 YENEEA. The CDR3 covers 17 residues. Trimming took 2 bases from V and 0 from J; bases not matched to a gene: 6. CDR3 amino acids: CASSLQTGGGVNTEAFF. The CDR3 DNA reads TGTGCCAGCAGCTTACAGACAGGGGGCGGAGTGAACACTGAAGCTTTCTTT.

V gene TRBV5-1 combines with J gene TRBJ2-3; D is unclear. Germline V gene lookup returns CDR1 SGHRS and CDR2 YFSETQ. The CDR3 is 14 amino acids. V gave up 0 bases and J gave up 0 bases, with 5 bases separating them. The CDR3 DNA follows: TGCGCCAGCAGCTTGGACGGGAGCACAGATACGCAGTATTTT. It codes for CASSLDGSTDTQYF.

This chain connects TRBV7-2 to TRBJ2-2; D remains ambiguous. Germline lookup yields CDR1 SGHTA and CDR2 FQGNSA. This CDR3 has 14 residues. V lost 3 bases to trimming and J lost 6 bases, with 11 bases between them. The CDR3 region has the DNA TGTGCCAGCAGCTTCCTTAATGAGCCCGGGGAGCTGTTTTTT. Translated, it gives CASSFLNEPGELFF.

This chain links TRBV19 with TRBJ1-2; D perhaps matches TRBD1 (6 bases). The CDR3 has 15 residues. The V gene's germline CDR1 is LNHDA and CDR2 SQIVND (reference sequence). V was shortened by 5 bases and J by 3 bases, with 16 bases between the two germline ends. The CDR3 protein is CASSDPQGRDYGYTF. The CDR3 DNA is TGTGCCAGTAGTGACCCTCAGGGGCGGGACTATGGCTACACCTTC.

V and J are TRBV5-1 and TRBJ2-1; D perhaps matches TRBD1 (5 bases). V was trimmed by 4 bases and J by 1 base, leaving 15 bases between them. CDR3 length equals 16 residues. CDR1 is SGHRS, CDR2 YFSETQ, per germline. The CDR3 is CASSLHRPSSYNEQFF. The CDR3 nucleotides are TGCGCCAGCAGCCTCCACAGGCCCTCTTCCTACAATGAGCAGTTCTTC.

This clone was found a few times. The gene calls are TRBV28 and TRBJ1-1, with TRBD1 as a possible D gene (6 bases). CDR3 length: 14 residues. The ends were cut back, 5 bases at V and 1 base at J, with 11 bases in the middle. The germline V gene has CDR1 MDHEN and CDR2 SYDVKM. The DNA of the CDR3 is TGTGCCAGCAGTCCTTTACAGGGGAACACTGAAGCTTTCTTT. It yields the protein CASSPLQGNTEAFF. Drawing the rest from reference TRBV28 and TRBJ1-1, the complete variable domain is DVKVTQSSRYLVKRTGEKVFLECVQDMDHENMFWYRQDPGLGLRLIYFSYDVKMKEKGDIPEGYSVSREKKERFSLILESASTNQTSMYLCASSPLQGNTEAFFGQGTRLTVV.

The chain employs TRBV6-5 and TRBJ2-7; 10 positions match TRBD2. From germline, CDR1 is MNHEY and CDR2 SVGAGI. V was pared by 6 bases and J by 2 bases, with 4 bases of the junction left unmatched. The CDR3 runs to 14 residues. The CDR3: CASRRLAGPYEQYF. In DNA form, the CDR3 reads TGTGCCAGCAGACGACTAGCGGGTCCCTACGAGCAGTACTTC.

The gene calls are TRBV11-2 and TRBJ1-2; D not resolved. Trimming pared 3 bases from V and 6 bases from J, leaving 11 bases between. The V gene's germline CDR1 is SGHAT and CDR2 FQNNGV. This CDR3 spans 13 amino acids. CDR3 nucleotides: TGTGCCAGCAGCTTGATGGTAGGGAATGGCTACACCTTC. Translating it yields CASSLMVGNGYTF. Filled out from reference TRBV11-2 and TRBJ1-2, the complete variable domain reads EAGVAQSPRYKIIEKRQSVAFWCNPISGHATLYWYQQILGQGPKLLIQFQNNGVVDDSQLPKDRFSAERLKGVDSTLKIQPAKLEDSAVYLCASSLMVGNGYTFGSGTRLTVV.

The chain joins TRBV30 to TRBJ1-5; D unresolved. Trimming removed 5 bases at V and 3 bases at J, with 5 bases between. The CDR3 contains 11 residues. The germline V gene encodes CDR1 GTSNPN and CDR2 SVGIG (reference sequence). The CDR3 loop is CAWGLNQPQHF. The CDR3 DNA sequence: TGTGCCTGGGGGCTCAATCAGCCCCAGCATTTT.

This rearrangement joins TRBV12-2 to TRBJ1-2; the table's D call, TRBD1, was not checked against the DNA. TRBV12-2 is termed a pseudogene. CDR3 size: 19 residues. This CDR3 is CASRLAQGARKSLDYGYTF. DNA for the CDR3: TGTGCAAGTCGCTTAGCCCAGGGGGCGAGGAAGTCCTTGGACTATGGCTACACCTTC.

The rearrangement links TRBV6-6 to TRBJ2-5; D may be TRBD2 (6 bases). CDR3 length: 15 residues. V was pared by 0 bases and J by 5 bases, with 13 bases between. The germline V gene encodes CDR1 MNHNY and CDR2 SVGAGI (reference sequence). The CDR3 nucleotides are TGTGCCAGCAGTTACTCTAGCGGAGGCGATGAGACCCAGTACTTC. Protein product: CASSYSSGGDETQYF.

This clone was observed a handful of times. The chain joins TRBV30 to TRBJ1-2; no clear D gene. Deletions cut 7 bases from V and 10 bases from J, with 19 bases between. The CDR3 loop spans 12 amino acids. Germline V gives CDR1 GTSNPN, CDR2 SVGIG (reference sequence). The CDR3 here is CALGRASAFYTF. The DNA of the CDR3 is TGTGCCTTAGGAAGGGCGTCCGCTTTCTACACCTTC. Together with reference TRBV30 and TRBJ1-2, the CDR3 gives the full variable domain: SQTIHQWPATLVQPVGSPLSLECTVEGTSNPNLYWYRQAAGRGLQLLFYSVGIGQISSEVPQNLSASRPQDRQFILSSKKLLLSDSGFYLCALGRASAFYTFGSGTRLTVV.

The V call is TRBV28, the J call TRBJ1-5; 7 bases align to TRBD1. The V and J ends lost 7 bases and 3 bases, in that order; junction bases with no gene match: 6. This CDR3 is 14 amino acids long. Germline loops: CDR1 MDHEN, CDR2 SYDVKM. The CDR3 sequence is CASKIQGPNQPQHF. The CDR3 nucleotides read TGTGCCAGCAAAATACAGGGGCCCAATCAGCCCCAGCATTTT.